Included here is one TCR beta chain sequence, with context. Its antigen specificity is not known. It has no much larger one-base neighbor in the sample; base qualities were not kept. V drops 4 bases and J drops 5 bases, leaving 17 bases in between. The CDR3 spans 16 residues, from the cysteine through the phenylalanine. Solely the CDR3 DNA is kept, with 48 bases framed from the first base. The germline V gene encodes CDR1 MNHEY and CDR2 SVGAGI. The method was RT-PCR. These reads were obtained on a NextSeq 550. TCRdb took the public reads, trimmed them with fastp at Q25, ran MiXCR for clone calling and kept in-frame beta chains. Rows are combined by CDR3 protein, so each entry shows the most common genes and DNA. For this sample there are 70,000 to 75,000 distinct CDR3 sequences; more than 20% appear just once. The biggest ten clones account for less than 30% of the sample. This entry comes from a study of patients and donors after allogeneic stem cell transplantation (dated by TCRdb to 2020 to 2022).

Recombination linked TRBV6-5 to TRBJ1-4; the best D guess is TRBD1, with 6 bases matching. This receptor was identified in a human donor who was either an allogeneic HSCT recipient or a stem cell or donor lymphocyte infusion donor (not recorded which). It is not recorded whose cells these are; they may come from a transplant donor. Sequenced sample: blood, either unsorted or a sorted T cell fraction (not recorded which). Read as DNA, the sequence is TGTGCCAGCAGTTGGGGGGAGGGACACCCGAATGAAAAACTGTTTTTT. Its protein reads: CASSWGEGHPNEKLFF.